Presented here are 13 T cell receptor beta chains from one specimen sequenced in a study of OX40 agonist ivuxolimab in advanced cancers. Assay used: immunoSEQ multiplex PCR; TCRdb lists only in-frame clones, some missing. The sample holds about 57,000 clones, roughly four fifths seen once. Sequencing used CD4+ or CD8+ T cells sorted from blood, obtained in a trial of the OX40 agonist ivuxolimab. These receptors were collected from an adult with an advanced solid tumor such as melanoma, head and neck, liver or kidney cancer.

The CDR3 DNA follows: TGTGCCAGCAGCGTGGGACTAGCGGAACCCAATGAGCAGTTCTTC. It specifies CASSVGLAEPNEQFF. The chain employs TRBV9 and TRBJ2-1, with 11 bases matching TRBD2. The CDR3 is 15 amino acids. Germline V gives CDR1 SGDLS, CDR2 YYNGEE. V was clipped by 2 bases and J by 6 bases; unmatched bases: 4.

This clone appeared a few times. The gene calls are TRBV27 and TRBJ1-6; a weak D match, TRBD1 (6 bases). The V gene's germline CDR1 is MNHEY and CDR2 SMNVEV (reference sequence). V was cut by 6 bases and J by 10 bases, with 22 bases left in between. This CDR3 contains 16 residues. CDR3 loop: CASSGYFTQGGSPLHF. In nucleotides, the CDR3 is TGTGCCAGCAGCGGCTATTTTACACAGGGAGGATCACCCCTCCACTTT.

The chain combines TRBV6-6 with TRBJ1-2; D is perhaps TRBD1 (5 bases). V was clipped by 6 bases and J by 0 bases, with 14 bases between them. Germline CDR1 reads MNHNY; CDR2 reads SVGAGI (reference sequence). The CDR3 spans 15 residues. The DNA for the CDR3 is TGTGCCAGCAGATTGACAGCCAGTACTAACTATGGCTACACCTTC. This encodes CASRLTASTNYGYTF.

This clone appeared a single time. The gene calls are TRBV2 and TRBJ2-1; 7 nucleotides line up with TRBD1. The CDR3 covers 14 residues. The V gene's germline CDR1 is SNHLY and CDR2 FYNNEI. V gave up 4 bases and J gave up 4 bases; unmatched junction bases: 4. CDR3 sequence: CASSAFRGYNEQFF. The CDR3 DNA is TGTGCCAGCAGTGCTTTCAGGGGGTACAATGAGCAGTTCTTC.

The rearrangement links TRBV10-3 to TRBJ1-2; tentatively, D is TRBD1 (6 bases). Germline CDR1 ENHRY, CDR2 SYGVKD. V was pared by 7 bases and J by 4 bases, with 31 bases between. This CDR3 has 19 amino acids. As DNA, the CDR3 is TGTGCCATCAAAGGCAGAGGTGAAACCCTAGGGGGGGGTGGCTATGGCTACACCTTC. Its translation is CAIKGRGETLGGGGYGYTF.

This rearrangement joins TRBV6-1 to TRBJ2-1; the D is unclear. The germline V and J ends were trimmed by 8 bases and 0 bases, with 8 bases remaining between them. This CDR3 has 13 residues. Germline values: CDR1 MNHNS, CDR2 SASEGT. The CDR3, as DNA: TGTGCCAGCTTGCGAAGCTCCTACAATGAGCAGTTCTTC. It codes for CASLRSSYNEQFF.

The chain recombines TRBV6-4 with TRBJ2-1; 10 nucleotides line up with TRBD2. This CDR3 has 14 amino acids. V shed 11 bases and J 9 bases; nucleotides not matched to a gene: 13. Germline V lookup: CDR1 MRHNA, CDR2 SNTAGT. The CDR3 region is CASRGWASGGEQFF. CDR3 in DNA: TGTGCCTCCCGGGGATGGGCTAGCGGGGGTGAGCAGTTCTTC.

This CDR3 is CASSMTVYEKLFF. CDR3 sequence (DNA): TGTGCCAGTAGTATGACGGTATATGAAAAACTGTTTTTT. J is TRBJ1-4 and V is TRBV19; D is undetermined. This CDR3 is 13 amino acids long. Germline V CDR1 and CDR2: LNHDA, SQIVND (reference sequence). The ends were cut back, 3 bases at V and 6 bases at J, with 8 bases in the middle. The full variable domain, completed using reference TRBV19 and TRBJ1-4, is DGGITQSPKYLFRKEGQNVTLSCEQNLNHDAMYWYRQDPGQGLRLIYYSQIVNDFQKGDIAEGYSVSREKKESFPLTVTSAQKNPTAFYLCASSMTVYEKLFFGSGTQLSVL.

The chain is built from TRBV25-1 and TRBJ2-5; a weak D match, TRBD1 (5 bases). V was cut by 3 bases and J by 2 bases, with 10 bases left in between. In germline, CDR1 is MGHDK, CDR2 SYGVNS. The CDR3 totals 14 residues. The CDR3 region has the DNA TGTGCCAGCAGTGACCCGACAGTACAAGAGACCCAGTACTTC. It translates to CASSDPTVQETQYF.

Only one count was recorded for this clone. CDR3 residues: CASSQEARSNSDTNYGYTF. The CDR3, as DNA: TGCGCCAGCAGCCAAGAGGCCAGGTCGAACAGTGACACTAACTATGGCTACACCTTC. This rearrangement joins TRBV4-1 to TRBJ1-2; no clear D. Trimming took 0 bases from V and 0 from J, leaving 20 bases between them. CDR1 MGHRA and CDR2 YSYEKL come from the germline V gene. The CDR3 runs 19 residues.

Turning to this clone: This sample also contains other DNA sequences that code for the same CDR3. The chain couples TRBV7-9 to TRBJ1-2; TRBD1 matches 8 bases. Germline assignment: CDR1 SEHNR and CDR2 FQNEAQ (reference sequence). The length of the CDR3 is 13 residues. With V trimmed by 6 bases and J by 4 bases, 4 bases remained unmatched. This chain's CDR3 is CASSSTGGYGYTF. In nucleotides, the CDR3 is TGTGCCAGCAGTTCAACAGGGGGCTATGGCTACACCTTC.

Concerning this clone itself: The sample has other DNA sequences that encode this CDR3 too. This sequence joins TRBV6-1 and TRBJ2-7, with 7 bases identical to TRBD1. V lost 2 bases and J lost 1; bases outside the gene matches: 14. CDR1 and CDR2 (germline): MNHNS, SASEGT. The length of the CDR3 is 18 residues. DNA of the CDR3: TGTGCCAGCAGTGAACCCTACGGACAGGCCGGGGCGTCCTACGAGCAGTACTTC. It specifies CASSEPYGQAGASYEQYF.

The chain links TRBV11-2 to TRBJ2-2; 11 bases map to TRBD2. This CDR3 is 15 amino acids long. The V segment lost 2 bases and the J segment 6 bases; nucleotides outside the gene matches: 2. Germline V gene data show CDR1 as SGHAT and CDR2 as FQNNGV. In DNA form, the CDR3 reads TGTGCCAGCAGCTTACTAGCGGGAGGACCCGGGGAGCTGTTTTTT. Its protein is CASSLLAGGPGELFF.